Below, 27 T cell receptor beta chains from the same sample are listed, as sequenced in a study of radiation and T cells in renal cell carcinoma. Described time point: blood 2 weeks post-SBRT. Noted treatment: 15 Gy SBRT to primary tumor, nephrectomy 4 weeks later. Produced via immunoSEQ multiplex PCR; TCRdb's table is partial and in-frame only. This table has about 150,000 clones, roughly 89% appearing once. Specimen: blood, collected from a patient whose treatment included radiotherapy and nephrectomy. The source of these receptors is a woman in her 50s with renal cell carcinoma.

The genes are TRBV6-5 and TRBJ1-3; weak D call: TRBD1 (5 bases). Germline-derived CDR1 and CDR2 are MNHEY and SVGAGI. Trimming stripped 6 bases from V and 4 bases from J, with 13 bases between. This CDR3 comprises 14 residues. CDR3 bases: TGTGCCAGCAGCCTAGACAGCGCAGGAAACACCATATATTTT. This translates into CASSLDSAGNTIYF.

This CDR3 is CATRPEGMAAEAFF. CDR3 DNA: TGTGCCACCCGACCAGAGGGGATGGCCGCTGAAGCTTTCTTT. V is TRBV6-6 and J is TRBJ1-1; a possible D gene is TRBD1 (5 bases). The CDR3 covers 14 residues. Germline assignment: CDR1 MNHNY and CDR2 SVGAGI (reference sequence). V lost 10 bases and J lost 6, with 21 bases in between.

The CDR3 sequence: CASSLLSDLNYGYTF. For the CDR3, the DNA is TGTGCCAGCAGCCTTCTATCTGACCTAAACTATGGCTACACCTTC. The chain recombines TRBV6-6 with TRBJ1-2; the D is unclear. Germline loops: CDR1 MNHNY, CDR2 SVGAGI (reference sequence). This CDR3 is built from 15 residues. The germline V and J ends were trimmed by 6 bases and 2 bases, with 16 bases remaining between them.

The chain combines TRBV7-8 with TRBJ2-2; D is tentatively TRBD1 or TRBD2 (5 bases each). Germline values: CDR1 SGHVS, CDR2 FQNEAQ. This CDR3 region has 17 residues. V was pared by 7 bases and J by 0 bases, with 18 bases between. The CDR3 loop reads CASTSRRTLPNTGELFF. As DNA, the CDR3 is TGTGCCAGCACCTCCAGGAGGACACTCCCGAACACCGGGGAGCTGTTTTTT.

The chain uses TRBV1 and TRBJ2-7; the table names TRBD2, a call not compared with the DNA. TRBV1 corresponds to a pseudogene. The CDR3 consists of 19 residues. CDR3 sequence: CTSSLSGRLAERSVYEQYF. The CDR3 coding sequence is TGCACCAGCAGCCTATCCGGGCGGCTAGCGGAGCGATCTGTCTACGAGCAGTACTTC.

The V gene is TRBV20-1, the J gene TRBJ1-1, with unresolved D. Between the trimmed V and J ends, which lost 3 bases and 1 base, there was a span of 3 bases. CDR3 length equals 11 residues. Germline V gene data show CDR1 as DFQATT and CDR2 as SNEGSKA (reference sequence). CDR3 nucleotides: TGCAGTGCTAGTAGGAACACTGAAGCTTTCTTT. This gives the protein CSASRNTEAFF.

This sequence joins TRBV19 and TRBJ2-7; maybe TRBD2 (5 bases). The germline V gene has CDR1 LNHDA and CDR2 SQIVND (reference sequence). The CDR3 spans 14 residues. Trimming took 7 bases from V and 0 from J, leaving 13 bases between them. Here the CDR3 reads CASKGSGLSYEQYF. The CDR3, as DNA: TGTGCCAGTAAAGGTTCTGGACTCTCCTACGAGCAGTACTTC.

This clone was picked up one time. The CDR3 bases are TGTGCCACCAGCAGAGTCTCACTAGCCGGCACAGATACGCAGTATTTT. This translates into CATSRVSLAGTDTQYF. V and J are TRBV15 and TRBJ2-3; D is perhaps TRBD2 (6 bases). Deletions cut 1 base from V and 1 base from J, with 12 bases between. The CDR3 spans 16 residues. Germline values: CDR1 LNHNV, CDR2 YYDKDF (reference sequence).

The V call is TRBV2, the J call TRBJ1-6; D unresolved. The CDR3 extends over 13 amino acids. V lost 3 bases to trimming and J lost 9 bases, with 9 bases between them. Germline V CDR1 and CDR2: SNHLY, FYNNEI. CDR3 amino acids: CASSDGSFSPLHF. CDR3 DNA: TGTGCCAGCAGTGACGGCTCATTTTCACCCCTCCACTTT.

The V gene is TRBV6-6, the J gene TRBJ2-7; 10 bases align to TRBD1. This CDR3 is built from 15 residues. The V and J ends lost 6 bases and 4 bases, in that order; junction bases with no gene match: 9. Germline loops: CDR1 MNHNY, CDR2 SVGAGI (reference sequence). Here the CDR3 DNA reads TGTGCCAGCAGACCATTGACAGGGGGCTTTTACGAGCAGTACTTC. Its translation is CASRPLTGGFYEQYF.

V usage is TRBV18 and J usage is TRBJ1-1; 7 bases fit TRBD1. V was clipped by 3 bases and J by 1 base; unmatched bases: 5. This CDR3 region has 15 residues. Germline V CDR1 and CDR2: KGHSH, LQKENI. CDR3 protein: CASSPQGGQNTEAFF. The CDR3 nucleotides read TGTGCCAGCTCACCCCAGGGGGGACAGAACACTGAAGCTTTCTTT.

The DNA for the CDR3 is TGTGCCAGCGGGGAGCGGGGGGCGATTTCCTACAATGAGCAGTTCTTC. Its translation is CASGERGAISYNEQFF. The genes are TRBV2 and TRBJ2-1, with 9 bases lining up with TRBD2. The V and J ends lost 8 bases and 1 base, in that order; junction bases with no gene match: 9. This CDR3 has 16 residues. The germline V gene encodes CDR1 SNHLY and CDR2 FYNNEI.

The CDR3 loop reads CASSLSSGGLTDTQYF. Written as DNA, the CDR3 is TGTGCCAGCAGCTTGTCGTCGGGGGGCCTTACAGATACGCAGTATTTT. V gene TRBV5-4 combines with J gene TRBJ2-3; tentative D call: TRBD2 (7 bases). The V end lost 1 base, the J end lost 3 bases, and 15 bases lay between the germline ends. Per germline, CDR1 SGHNT and CDR2 YYREEE (reference sequence). The CDR3 runs to 16 residues.

This chain joins TRBV15 and TRBJ2-3; D gene uncertain. The ends were cut back, 0 bases at V and 3 bases at J, with 10 bases in the middle. Germline-derived CDR1 and CDR2 are LNHNV and YYDKDF (reference sequence). CDR3 length: 15 residues. The CDR3 is CATSRDELGTDTQYF. Written as DNA, the CDR3 is TGTGCCACCAGCAGAGATGAACTGGGAACAGATACGCAGTATTTT.

This chain uses TRBV6-5 with TRBJ2-4, with D possibly TRBD1 on 5 matching bases. CDR3 length equals 15 residues. Germline V gene data show CDR1 as MNHEY and CDR2 as SVGAGI. The ends were cut back, 10 bases at V and 3 bases at J, with 19 bases in the middle. The CDR3 loop reads CATSSSTVRKNIQYF. CDR3 coding DNA: TGTGCCACGTCCTCTTCGACAGTTCGCAAAAACATTCAGTACTTC.

This sequence joins TRBV5-1 and TRBJ2-5; a weak D match, TRBD2 (5 bases). The V end lost 0 bases, the J end lost 0 bases, and 12 bases lay between the germline ends. The CDR3 covers 16 residues. Germline CDR1 is SGHRS and CDR2 is YFSETQ. In nucleotides, the CDR3 is TGCGCCAGCAGCTTGGGGGCTAGCTCCCACCAAGAGACCCAGTACTTC. Protein: CASSLGASSHQETQYF.

The chain is built from TRBV5-1 and TRBJ2-2; D tentatively fits TRBD1 or TRBD2 (5 bases each). Per germline, CDR1 SGHRS and CDR2 YFSETQ. Trimming stripped 5 bases from V and 7 bases from J, with 12 bases between. The CDR3 extends over 13 amino acids. CDR3 protein: CASRPGTVGELFF. The CDR3 coding sequence is TGCGCCAGCAGACCGGGGACGGTCGGGGAGCTGTTTTTT.

This chain links TRBV6-5 with TRBJ1-1; TRBD1 agrees at 8 bases. The length of the CDR3 is 15 residues. The J segment lost 7 bases and the V segment lost 3 bases, leaving 10 bases of the junction unmatched. The V gene's germline CDR1 is MNHEY and CDR2 SVGAGI. The chain's CDR3 is CASSYEPGQDFEAFF. The CDR3 nucleotides are TGTGCCAGCAGTTATGAACCGGGACAGGACTTTGAAGCTTTCTTT.

This chain uses TRBV12-5 with TRBJ2-2, with D perhaps given as TRBD1 or TRBD2 (5 bases each). The CDR3 spans 17 residues. V lost 5 bases, J lost 5 bases, and 21 bases lay in between. The germline gives CDR1 LGHNT, CDR2 FRNRAP. CDR3 bases: TGTGCTAGTGGTGTAGAGACGGGGCGGGTCAAGACCGGGGAGCTGTTTTTT. It encodes CASGVETGRVKTGELFF.

The chain carries TRBV19 and TRBJ1-5, with 9 bases lining up with TRBD1. Trimming at V came to 2 bases and at J to 1 base, leaving 6 bases not matched to a gene. The germline V gene encodes CDR1 LNHDA and CDR2 SQIVND (reference sequence). The CDR3 sequence is 17 residues long. Written as DNA, the CDR3 is TGTGCCAGTAGTATAATACAGGGGGCGGGAAGCAATCAGCCCCAGCATTTT. Translation: CASSIIQGAGSNQPQHF.

Only one count was recorded for this clone. The chain carries TRBV14 and TRBJ1-1; 7 positions agree with TRBD1. V was clipped by 2 bases and J by 5 bases; unmatched bases: 5. The CDR3 length is 14 residues. Germline loops: CDR1 SGHDN, CDR2 FVKESK. As DNA, the CDR3 is TGTGCCAGCAGCCAATTCAGACAGGGAACTGAAGCTTTCTTT. Amino acids: CASSQFRQGTEAFF.

V and J are TRBV7-2 and TRBJ1-2; TRBD1 aligns across 10 bases. The germline gives CDR1 SGHTA, CDR2 FQGNSA. The trim removed 5 bases at V and 7 bases at J, leaving 10 bases unmatched. This CDR3 is built from 15 residues. The CDR3 sequence is CASSNRTGGRGGYTF. As DNA, the CDR3 is TGTGCCAGCAGCAACCGGACAGGGGGTAGAGGTGGCTACACCTTC.

This clone was counted only a few times. The genes are TRBV18 and TRBJ2-1, with 10 bases aligning to TRBD2. V lost 4 bases and J lost 6; bases outside the gene matches: 6. This CDR3 comprises 15 residues. CDR1 is KGHSH, CDR2 LQKENI, per germline. CDR3 sequence (DNA): TGTGCCAGCTCACTTAGCGGGGGGTTCAGCAATGAGCAGTTCTTC. It specifies CASSLSGGFSNEQFF. Using reference TRBV18 and TRBJ2-1 for the parts outside the CDR3, the full variable domain is NAGVMQNPRHLVRRRGQEARLRCSPMKGHSHVYWYRQLPEEGLKFMVYLQKENIIDESGMPKERFSAEFPKEGPSILRIQQVVRGDSAAYFCASSLSGGFSNEQFFGPGTRLTVL.

The chain has TRBV5-1 and TRBJ2-7; D unclear. V was pared by 1 base and J by 6 bases, with 17 bases between. The CDR3 contains 15 residues. Per germline, CDR1 SGHRS and CDR2 YFSETQ. The CDR3 protein is CASSLWPEARTEQYF. In nucleotides, the CDR3 is TGCGCCAGCAGCTTGTGGCCAGAAGCTAGGACCGAGCAGTACTTC.

V is TRBV6-1 and J is TRBJ1-5, with 7 bases matching TRBD1. CDR3 length: 13 amino acids. Germline V CDR1 and CDR2: MNHNS, SASEGT. The junction had 0 bases not matched to a gene; V was cut back by 6 bases and J by 1 base. CDR3 loop: CASRGQSNQPQHF. The CDR3 nucleotides read TGTGCCAGCAGGGGACAGAGCAATCAGCCCCAGCATTTT.

By frequency in the sample, this clone is medium-sized. This rearrangement joins TRBV6-6 to TRBJ2-1; D is undetermined. This CDR3 spans 11 amino acids. CDR1 and CDR2 (germline): MNHNY, SVGAGI (reference sequence). V lost 2 bases and J lost 7, with 3 bases in between. The CDR3 DNA is TGTGCCAGCAGTTACGGGAATGAGCAGTTCTTC. This codes for CASSYGNEQFF.

This chain connects TRBV7-6 to TRBJ2-5; 13 nucleotides align to TRBD2. The CDR3 length is 18 residues. Germline V gene lookup returns CDR1 SGHVS and CDR2 FNYEAQ. V shed 5 bases, J shed 5 bases, and the junction held 14 bases outside the gene matches. CDR3 sequence (DNA): TGTGCCAGCAGCGAAGGACTAGCGGGGGCCCCCACGAGGGAGACCCAGTACTTC. Protein sequence: CASSEGLAGAPTRETQYF.